These 4 T cell receptor beta chains were sequenced from one sample in a study of T cell responses to AZD1222 COVID-19 vaccine. TCRdb's table, derived via immunoSEQ multiplex PCR, lists solely in-frame clones and lacks some. The data show some 150,000 clones, with 85% to 95% seen just once and just over 5% held by the top ten. Sequencing was performed on peripheral blood, taken on day 0 of AZD1222 vaccination. All receptors derive from an adult in good health.

The V gene is TRBV12-3 or TRBV12-4, the J gene TRBJ2-2; D gene uncertain. The CDR3 sequence is 13 residues long. The ends were cut back, 0 bases at V and 5 bases at J, with 4 bases in the middle. In DNA form, the CDR3 reads TGTGCCAGCAGTTTAGCGCATACCGGGGAGCTGTTTTTT. This codes for CASSLAHTGELFF.

This sequence joins TRBV9 and TRBJ2-2, with D perhaps matching TRBD1 (7 bases). Between the trimmed V and J ends, which lost 3 bases and 1 base, there was a span of 13 bases. Germline lookup yields CDR1 SGDLS and CDR2 YYNGEE. The length of the CDR3 is 16 residues. In nucleotides, the CDR3 is TGTGCCAGCAGCGCCCACAGGGGACTGAACACCGGGGAGCTGTTTTTT. Its translation: CASSAHRGLNTGELFF.

V is TRBV5-1 and J is TRBJ2-1, with 7 bases lining up with TRBD2. CDR1 SGHRS and CDR2 YFSETQ come from the germline V gene. Trimming took 2 bases from V and 2 from J; bases not matched to a gene: 4. The CDR3 length is 15 residues. CDR3 DNA: TGCGCCAGCAGCTTAAGTCTAGCGGCCTACAATGAGCAGTTCTTC. Its protein product is CASSLSLAAYNEQFF.

Comments on this clone: Other DNA sequences within the sample encode an identical CDR3. V usage is TRBV12-3 or TRBV12-4 and J usage is TRBJ2-3; D is unclear. V was cut by 3 bases and J by 3 bases, with 1 base left in between. This CDR3 has 11 amino acids. The chain's CDR3 is CASSFTDTQYF. The CDR3 nucleotides read TGTGCCAGCAGTTTTACAGATACGCAGTATTTT.